In its sample, the clone carrying this TCR beta chain was seen a few times. Antigen unknown. The junction departs from germline at one end; a sequencing error may be responsible. The V gene's germline CDR1 is MNHEY and CDR2 SMNVEV (reference sequence). This CDR3 contains 14 residues. Template switching created a universal primer site, and the cDNA included unique molecular identifiers. MiXCR, run by TCRdb on the 5' RACE reads, gives a single entry per CDR3 protein. The sample yields about 340,000 distinct CDR3 sequences, 9% to 15% seen once. The data originate from a study of identical twins. Findings and limits, study-wide: Beta out-of-frame twin sharing showed a weaker excess. Models predicted too little out-of-frame TCR alpha sharing in monozygotic twins. Abundant beta clonotypes from cord blood had fewer insertions, unlike memory repertoires, which showed none.

Another study also made use of these data, one on yellow fever vaccine responses in identical twins.

What was sequenced was CD8+ T cells sorted from blood. This chain connects TRBV27 to TRBJ2-5, with a weak D call TRBD2 (5 bases). This receptor was taken from a woman between 18 and 29 years old in good health. The CDR3 nucleotides are TGTGCCAGCAATTTATCGAGCCGGGGAGAGACCCAGTACTTC. This gives the protein CASNLSSRGETQYF.